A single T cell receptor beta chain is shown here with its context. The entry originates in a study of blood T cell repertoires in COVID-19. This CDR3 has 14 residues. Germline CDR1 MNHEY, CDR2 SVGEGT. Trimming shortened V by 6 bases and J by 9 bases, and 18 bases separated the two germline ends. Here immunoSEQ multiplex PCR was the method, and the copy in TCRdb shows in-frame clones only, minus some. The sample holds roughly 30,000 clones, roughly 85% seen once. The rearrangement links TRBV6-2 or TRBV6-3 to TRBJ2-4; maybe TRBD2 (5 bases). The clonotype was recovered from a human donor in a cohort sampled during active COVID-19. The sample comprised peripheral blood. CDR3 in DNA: TGTGCCAGCAGCAGCGCGTGGAGAGAGGGCATTCAGTACTTC. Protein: CASSSAWREGIQYF.